This T cell receptor (beta chain) emerged from a study of regulatory T cells in long-lasting Graves disease. The CDR3 is 14 amino acids. Losses at the gene ends were 3 bases for V and 9 bases for J; bases not matched to a gene: 9. The germline gives CDR1 SGHDT, CDR2 YYEEEE. Specified time point: newly diagnosed GD, antithyroid drugs for less than 3 months. PBMC-derived RNA was used for the TCR library. Construction of TCR beta libraries relied on iRepertoire HTBI primers and on Arm-PCR targeting CDR3 regions. From the multiplex PCR reads, TCRdb called clonotypes with MiXCR, one entry per CDR3 protein. Found here are hundreds of thousands of distinct CDR3 sequences, approximately 12% of them singletons; the top ten hold 10%. In its sample, this clonotype was seen a few times. The data were also submitted as part of a second study, on T cells in Graves' hyperthyroidism and ophthalmopathy.

The chain combines TRBV5-6 with TRBJ1-5; TRBD1 matches 7 bases. The source of this sequence is a young man with Graves disease. Sequenced here: peripheral blood mononuclear cells (PBMCs), sampled at new diagnosis, from a patient treated with antithyroid drugs. CDR3 nucleotides: TGTGCCAGCAGCTCTAGACAGGGAGGTCCGCCCCAGCATTTT. Translated, it gives CASSSRQGGPPQHF.